These 14 T cell receptor beta chains were sequenced from one sample in a study of shared clonotypes between healthy human individuals. Clones were sequenced by immunoSEQ multiplex PCR, and TCRdb holds only the in-frame ones, with some missing. The sample shows about 2 million clones, about 95% of them seen only once. CD45RO negativity and positive selection for CCR7 defined naive CD8 cells, a population that excluded terminally differentiated effector memory CD45RA+ cells. Material: naive CD8+ T cells sorted from blood. The receptors were gathered from a young man in good health.

The chain links TRBV6-1 to TRBJ2-7; the match to TRBD2 covers 11 bases. The CDR3 covers 15 residues. Germline CDR1 and CDR2: MNHNS and SASEGT. V gave up 5 bases and J gave up 0 bases; unmatched junction bases: 3. CDR3 protein: CASSPTSGTSYEQYF. CDR3 nucleotides: TGTGCCAGCAGTCCGACTAGCGGGACCTCCTACGAGCAGTACTTC.

The rearrangement uses TRBV5-4 and TRBJ1-1, with 7 bases that match TRBD1. The CDR3 runs to 14 residues. Per the germline V gene, CDR1 is SGHNT and CDR2 is YYREEE (reference sequence). The V and J ends lost 6 bases and 0 bases, in that order; junction bases with no gene match: 5. The CDR3 here is CASTSGQLNTEAFF. CDR3 sequence (DNA): TGTGCCAGCACCTCGGGACAGCTGAACACTGAAGCTTTCTTT.

The V gene is TRBV30, the J gene TRBJ1-2; D perhaps matches TRBD1 (6 bases). CDR3 length: 12 residues. The germline V gene has CDR1 GTSNPN and CDR2 SVGIG (reference sequence). V shed 2 bases and J shed 8 bases, with 12 bases lying between them. CDR3 residues: CAWSTGSEGYTF. The DNA of the CDR3 is TGTGCCTGGAGTACAGGGTCGGAGGGCTACACCTTC.

This clone appeared a single time. This chain links TRBV29-1 with TRBJ1-2, with D possibly being TRBD1 (6 bases). Trimming stripped 4 bases from V and 8 bases from J, with 14 bases between. Germline-derived CDR1 and CDR2 are SQVTM and ANQGSEA. The CDR3 is 12 amino acids. The CDR3 spells CSVVSGARGYTF. CDR3 coding DNA: TGCAGCGTTGTCTCGGGGGCGAGAGGCTACACCTTC.

This clone showed up just a few times. Other nucleotide sequences from this sample produce the same CDR3. The chain has TRBV6-5 and TRBJ2-3; D ambiguous. Between the trimmed V and J ends, which lost 2 bases and 0 bases, there was a span of 6 bases. Germline V gene sequence: CDR1 MNHEY, CDR2 SVGAGI. The CDR3 is 14 amino acids. The CDR3 protein is CASSYAGSTDTQYF. CDR3 in DNA: TGTGCCAGCAGTTACGCCGGGAGCACAGATACGCAGTATTTT.

This clone appeared a few times. V usage is TRBV7-6 and J usage is TRBJ2-7; TRBD1 might be the D (7 bases). V lost 8 bases and J 5 bases, leaving 13 bases between the germline ends. The CDR3 consists of 12 residues. CDR1 is SGHVS, CDR2 FNYEAQ, per germline. CDR3: CASSDREDEQYF. CDR3 bases: TGTGCCAGCTCTGACAGGGAGGACGAGCAGTACTTC.

This clone was detected once. The chain has TRBV14 and TRBJ1-1; 9 bases map to TRBD1. The CDR3 spans 13 residues. The germline V gene has CDR1 SGHDN and CDR2 FVKESK. V gave up 4 bases and J gave up 4 bases; unmatched junction bases: 1. The CDR3 loop reads CASSPQGATEAFF. The DNA for the CDR3 is TGTGCCAGCAGCCCACAGGGGGCCACTGAAGCTTTCTTT.

With respect to this clone: The same CDR3 arises from other DNA sequences in this sample as well. This chain links TRBV9 with TRBJ2-2; D is ambiguous. The length of the CDR3 is 14 residues. CDR1 and CDR2 from the germline V gene are SGDLS and YYNGEE. V dropped 2 bases and J dropped 1 base, with 6 bases sitting between them. The chain's CDR3 is CASSVALNTGELFF. DNA of the CDR3: TGTGCCAGCAGCGTGGCCCTGAACACCGGGGAGCTGTTTTTT.

The gene calls are TRBV10-2 and TRBJ2-5; D tentatively reads TRBD1 or TRBD2 (6 bases each). The germline V gene has CDR1 WSHSY and CDR2 SAAADI. Trimming took 9 bases from V and 4 from J, leaving 18 bases between them. The CDR3 sequence is 14 residues long. Here the CDR3 reads CASKNREERETQYF. In DNA, the CDR3 is TGCGCCAGTAAGAACAGGGAGGAGAGAGAGACCCAGTACTTC.

This CDR3 reads CASSQEEGSNTEAFF. The CDR3, as DNA: TGTGCCAGCAGCCAAGAGGAGGGTTCGAACACTGAAGCTTTCTTT. The chain has TRBV4-2 and TRBJ1-1, with D uncertain. The V end lost 0 bases, the J end lost 1 base, and 9 bases lay between the germline ends. CDR1 is LGHNA, CDR2 YNFKEQ, per germline. The CDR3 loop spans 15 amino acids.

The chain recombines TRBV5-1 with TRBJ1-5; no firm D call. Trimming took 0 bases from V and 5 from J, leaving 6 bases between them. The CDR3 consists of 13 residues. Germline lookup yields CDR1 SGHRS and CDR2 YFSETQ. CDR3: CASSLDLHQPQHF. The CDR3 DNA is TGCGCCAGCAGCTTGGATCTCCATCAGCCCCAGCATTTT.

The rearrangement joins TRBV9 to TRBJ2-7; 7 bases agree with TRBD2. The CDR3 has 14 amino acids. Unmatched junction bases numbered 13, after V lost 7 bases and J lost 6 bases. CDR1 is SGDLS and CDR2 is YYNGEE in the germline V gene. In DNA form, the CDR3 reads TGTGCCAGCTCGCCGGGGGGAGGGCTGGGCGAGCAGTACTTC. This encodes CASSPGGGLGEQYF.

The chain carries TRBV2 and TRBJ1-2; D unresolved. Germline-derived CDR1 and CDR2 are SNHLY and FYNNEI. V was trimmed by 8 bases and J by 2 bases, leaving 12 bases between them. CDR3 size: 13 residues. The CDR3 DNA reads as TGTGCCAGCGGCCCGAAGGAGAACTATGGCTACACCTTC. Its protein is CASGPKENYGYTF.

For this clone: Additional DNA sequences in this sample encode the identical CDR3. The V gene is TRBV27, the J gene TRBJ2-3; TRBD2 matches at 11 bases. Germline CDR1 is MNHEY and CDR2 is SMNVEV (reference sequence). This CDR3 has 14 amino acids. The V gene end was trimmed by 8 bases and the J gene end by 1 base; junction bases not matched to a gene: 2. CDR3 sequence: CASSLAGGTDTQYF. The DNA of the CDR3 is TGTGCCAGCTCACTAGCGGGGGGCACAGATACGCAGTATTTT.